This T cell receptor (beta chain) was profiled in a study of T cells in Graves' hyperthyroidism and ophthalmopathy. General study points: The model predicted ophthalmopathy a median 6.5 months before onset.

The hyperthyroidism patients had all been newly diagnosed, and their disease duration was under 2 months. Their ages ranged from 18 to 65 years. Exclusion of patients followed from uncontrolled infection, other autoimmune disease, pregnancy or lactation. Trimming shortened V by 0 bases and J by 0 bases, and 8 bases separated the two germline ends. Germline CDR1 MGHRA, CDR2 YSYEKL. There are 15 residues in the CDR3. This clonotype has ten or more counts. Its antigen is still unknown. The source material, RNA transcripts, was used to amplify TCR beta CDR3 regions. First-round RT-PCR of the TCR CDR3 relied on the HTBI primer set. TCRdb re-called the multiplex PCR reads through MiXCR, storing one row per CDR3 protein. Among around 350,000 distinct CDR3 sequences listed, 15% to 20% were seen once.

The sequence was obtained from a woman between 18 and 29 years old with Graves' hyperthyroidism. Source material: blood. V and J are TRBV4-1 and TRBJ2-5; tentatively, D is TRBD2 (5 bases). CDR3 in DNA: TGCGCCAGCAGCCAAGATCAAGCGGACCAAGAGACCCAGTACTTC. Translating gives CASSQDQADQETQYF.